A selection of T cell receptor beta chains follows, all from one sample in a study of T cells in Graves' hyperthyroidism and ophthalmopathy. TCRdb used MiXCR to reprocess the multiplex PCR reads, holding one entry per CDR3 protein. The sample includes about 420,000 distinct CDR3 sequences, around 14% seen only once; the top ten take 14%. Specimen: blood. Every receptor here comes from a woman aged 18-35 years with Graves' hyperthyroidism. Each CDR3 is given with its conserved first and last residue. D genes are given only for firm matches. Where a row states a size, it is once, few, many or the class of an expanded clone; other rows omit it.

TRBJ1-6,few,TRBV28,-,TGTGCCAGCAGTTTACAGCCTCGGGAGTCACCCCTCCACTTT,CASSLQPRESPLHF
TRBJ1-5,once,TRBV19,-,TGTGCCAGTAGTAGCGACAGAATCAATCAGCCCCAGCATTTT,CASSSDRINQPQHF
TRBJ2-5,many,TRBV9,TRBD2,TGTGCCAGCAGCCCCGCGGCAGCGGGAGGGCAAGAGACCCAGTACTTC,CASSPAAAGGQETQYF
TRBJ1-4,few,TRBV7-8,TRBD1,TGTGCCAGCAGCTTGGACAGGGCTGAAAAACTGTTTTTT,CASSLDRAEKLFF
TRBJ1-2,-,TRBV11-1,TRBD1,TGTGCCAGCAGCTCGGAGACAGGGTCATCTAACTATGGCTACACCTTC,CASSSETGSSNYGYTF
TRBJ1-6,few,TRBV5-1,-,TGCGCCAGCAGCTTGGGGGGACACAATAATTCACCCCTCCACTTT,CASSLGGHNNSPLHF
TRBJ2-2,few,TRBV6-5,-,TGTGCCAGCAGTTACTCCCCTCGACGGAACACCGGGGAGCTGTTTTTT,CASSYSPRRNTGELFF
TRBJ1-6,few,TRBV5-6,-,TGTGCCAGCAGCCCCCCTGGTGTTTATTGGGAGAACTATAATTCACCCCTCCACTTT,CASSPPGVYWENYNSPLHF
TRBJ1-6,many,TRBV3-1,-,TGTGCCAGCAGCCCGGTGAAGGGCGGAAATTCACCCCTCCACTTT,CASSPVKGGNSPLHF
TRBJ1-1,many,TRBV6-6,-,TGTGCCAGCAGTTACTCGAGAAGGGGGGGAGCTGAAGCTTTCTTT,CASSYSRRGGAEAFF
TRBJ1-2,many,TRBV12-3/TRBV12-4,-,TGTGCCAGCAGTTTATACAAGACTAACTATGGCTACACCTTC,CASSLYKTNYGYTF
TRBJ2-7,-,TRBV19,TRBD2,TGTGCCACCCGCGGACTAGCGGACTCCTACGAGCAGTACTTC,CATRGLADSYEQYF
TRBJ1-1,many,TRBV18,-,TGTGCCAGCAGCCGGGACACTGAAGCTTTCTTT,CASSRDTEAFF
TRBJ1-1,many,TRBV27,-,TGTGCCAGCAGATATCTAGCCGGGGGGGGCACTGAAGCTTTCTTT,CASRYLAGGGTEAFF
TRBJ1-1,many,TRBV27,-,TGTGCCAGCAGTTTAATGACAGACACTGAAGCTTTCTTT,CASSLMTDTEAFF
TRBJ1-2,few,TRBV6-1,-,TGTGCCAGCAGTGACACCTGGACCCCCTATGGCTACACCTTC,CASSDTWTPYGYTF
TRBJ1-2,-,TRBV20-1,-,TGCAGTGCTAGAAATGGCAAAAGAGTTGGCTACACCTTC,CSARNGKRVGYTF
TRBJ2-3,many,TRBV12-3/TRBV12-4,-,TGTGCCAGCAGTCCGAGCTTTAGGGGCACAGATACGCAGTATTTT,CASSPSFRGTDTQYF
TRBJ2-1,few,TRBV29-1,TRBD2,TGCAGCGTTACAGCGGGGGTCGTATGGGAGCAGTTCTTC,CSVTAGVVWEQFF
TRBJ1-3,-,TRBV6-6,TRBD1,TGTGCCAGCAGTTACGGGACAGCAAGTGGAAACACCATATATTTT,CASSYGTASGNTIYF
TRBJ1-6,many,TRBV18,-,TGTGCCAGTTCTCAAACCGAAACTTCACCCCTCCACTTT,CASSQTETSPLHF
TRBJ2-1,-,TRBV11-1,-,TGCGCCAGCAGCCTTTTTTTTACAGGGAGCTCCTACAATGAGCAGTTCTTC,CASSLFFTGSSYNEQFF
TRBJ2-7,few,TRBV12-3/TRBV12-4,TRBD1,TGTGCCAGCAGTCTCTTCGGGACAGGGATGCACGAGCAGTACTTC,CASSLFGTGMHEQYF
TRBJ1-2,-,TRBV12-3/TRBV12-4,TRBD1,TGTGCCAGCAAGGACAGGACCATGGGTGGCTACACCTTC,CASKDRTMGGYTF